This TCR beta chain comes out of a study of CD8 T cells in ankylosing spondylitis. The authors made TCR beta libraries by quantitative 5'-RACE with molecular barcodes. TCRdb re-called the 5' RACE reads through MiXCR, storing one row per CDR3 protein. The table includes 36,000 or so distinct CDR3 sequences, about 6.3% detected once. With 5 bases clipped from V and 8 bases from J, the junction kept 6 bases outside the gene matches. CDR1 SGHTA and CDR2 FQGNSA come from the germline V gene. The CDR3 loop spans 15 amino acids. There are many counts of this clonotype. Its antigen is as yet unknown. Study-wide results and caveats: Clones tied to disease were said to be significantly enriched in matched ankylosing spondylitis synovial fluid.

The genes are TRBV7-2 and TRBJ1-6; TRBD1 aligns across 10 bases. The specimen sequenced was blood, either unsorted or a sorted T cell fraction (not recorded which). The source of this sequence is a male donor with ankylosing spondylitis or in good health (not recorded which). CDR3: CASSLRQGAYSPLHF. The CDR3 bases are TGTGCCAGCAGCCTCCGACAGGGGGCTTATTCACCCCTCCACTTT.